This paragraph reports one T cell receptor beta chain. The data originate from a study of T cell changes during pregnancy in multiple sclerosis. The method was immunoSEQ multiplex PCR; TCRdb's version includes in-frame clones alone and lacks a portion of them. The sample lists just over 30,000 clones, approximately 90% occurring once. This CDR3 is built from 15 residues. The germline CDR1 and CDR2 sequences are MRHNA and SNTAGT. The V end lost 5 bases, the J end lost 6 bases, and 20 bases lay between the germline ends. This chain joins TRBV6-4 and TRBJ2-7, with D tentatively TRBD1 (6 bases). The source material was CD8+ T cells from peripheral blood mononuclear cells, sampled in the second trimester of pregnancy. The sequence derives from a female donor with multiple sclerosis, enrolled in a pregnancy study. The CDR3 DNA is TGTGCCAGCAGTCTCCTTTCAGGGGATACCGGCGAGCAGTACTTC. As protein: CASSLLSGDTGEQYF.